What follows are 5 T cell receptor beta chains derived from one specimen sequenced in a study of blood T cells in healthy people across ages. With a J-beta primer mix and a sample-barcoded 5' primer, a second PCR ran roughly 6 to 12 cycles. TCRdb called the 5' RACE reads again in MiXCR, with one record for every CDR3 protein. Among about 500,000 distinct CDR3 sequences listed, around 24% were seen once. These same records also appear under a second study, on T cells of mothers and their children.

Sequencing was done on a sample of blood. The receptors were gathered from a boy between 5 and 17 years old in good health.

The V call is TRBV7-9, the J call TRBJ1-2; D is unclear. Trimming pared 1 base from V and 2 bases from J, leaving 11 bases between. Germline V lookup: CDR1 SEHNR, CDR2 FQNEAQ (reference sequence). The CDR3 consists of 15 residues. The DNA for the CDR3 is TGTGCCAGCAGCTTAGGGTACTCGACAAACTATGGCTACACCTTC. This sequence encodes CASSLGYSTNYGYTF.

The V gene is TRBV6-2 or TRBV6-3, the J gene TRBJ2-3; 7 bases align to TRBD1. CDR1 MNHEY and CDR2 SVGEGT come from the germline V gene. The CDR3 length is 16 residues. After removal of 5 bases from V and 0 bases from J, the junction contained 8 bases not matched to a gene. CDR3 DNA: TGTGCCAGCAGTCCCCGGGGACAGCTTAGCACAGATACGCAGTATTTT. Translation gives CASSPRGQLSTDTQYF.

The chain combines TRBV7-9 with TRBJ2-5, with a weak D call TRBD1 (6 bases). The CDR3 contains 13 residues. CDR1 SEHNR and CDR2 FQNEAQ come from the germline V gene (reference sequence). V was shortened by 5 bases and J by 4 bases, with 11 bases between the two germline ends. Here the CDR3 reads CASSPQGIETQYF. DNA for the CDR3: TGTGCCAGCAGCCCACAGGGTATAGAGACCCAGTACTTC. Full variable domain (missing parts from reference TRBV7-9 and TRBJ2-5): DTGVSQNPRHKITKRGQNVTFRCDPISEHNRLYWYRQTLGQGPEFLTYFQNEAQLEKSRLLSDRFSAERPKGSFSTLEIQRTEQGDSAMYLCASSPQGIETQYFGPGTRLLVL.

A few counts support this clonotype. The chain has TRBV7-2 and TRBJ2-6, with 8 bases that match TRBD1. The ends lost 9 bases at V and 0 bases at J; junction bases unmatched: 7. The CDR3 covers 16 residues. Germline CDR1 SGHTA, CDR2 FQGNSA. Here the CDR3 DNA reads TGTGCCAGATCGGACAGGGAGATCTCTGGGGCCAACGTCCTGACTTTC. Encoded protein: CARSDREISGANVLTF.

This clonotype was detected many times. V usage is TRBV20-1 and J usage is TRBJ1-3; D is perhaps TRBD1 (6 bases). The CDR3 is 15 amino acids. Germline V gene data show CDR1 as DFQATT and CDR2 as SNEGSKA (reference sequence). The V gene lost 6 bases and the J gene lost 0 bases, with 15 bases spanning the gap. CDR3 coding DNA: TGCAGTGCAGGGAAGCCAGGGGTCTCTGGAAACACCATATATTTT. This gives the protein CSAGKPGVSGNTIYF.